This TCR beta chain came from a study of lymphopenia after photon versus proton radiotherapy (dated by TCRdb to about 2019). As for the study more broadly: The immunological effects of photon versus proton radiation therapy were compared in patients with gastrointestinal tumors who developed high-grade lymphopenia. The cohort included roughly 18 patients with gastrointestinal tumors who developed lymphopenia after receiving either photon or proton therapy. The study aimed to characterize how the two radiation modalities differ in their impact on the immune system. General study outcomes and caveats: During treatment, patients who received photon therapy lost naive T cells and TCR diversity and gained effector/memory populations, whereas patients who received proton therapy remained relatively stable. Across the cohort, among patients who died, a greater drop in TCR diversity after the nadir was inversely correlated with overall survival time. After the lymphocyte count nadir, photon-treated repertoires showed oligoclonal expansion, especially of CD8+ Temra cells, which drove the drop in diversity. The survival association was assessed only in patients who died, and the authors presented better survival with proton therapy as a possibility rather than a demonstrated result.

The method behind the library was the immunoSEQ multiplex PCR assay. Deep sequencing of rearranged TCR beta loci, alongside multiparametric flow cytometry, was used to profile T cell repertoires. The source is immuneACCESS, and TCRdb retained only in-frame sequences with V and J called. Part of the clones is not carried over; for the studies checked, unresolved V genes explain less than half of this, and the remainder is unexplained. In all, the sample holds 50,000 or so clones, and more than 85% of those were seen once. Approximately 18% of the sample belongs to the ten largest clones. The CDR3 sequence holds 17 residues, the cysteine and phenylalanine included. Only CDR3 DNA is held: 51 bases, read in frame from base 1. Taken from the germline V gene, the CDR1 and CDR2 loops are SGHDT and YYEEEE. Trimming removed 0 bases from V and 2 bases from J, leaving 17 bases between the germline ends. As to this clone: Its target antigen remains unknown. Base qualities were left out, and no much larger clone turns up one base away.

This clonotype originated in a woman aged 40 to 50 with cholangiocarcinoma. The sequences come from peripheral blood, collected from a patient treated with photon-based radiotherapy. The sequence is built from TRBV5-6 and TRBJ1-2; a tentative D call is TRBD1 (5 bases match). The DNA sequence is TGTGCCAGCAGCTTGGGGGCAGGGAGGAACCTAAACTATGGCTACACCTTC. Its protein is CASSLGAGRNLNYGYTF.